The sequence of this T cell receptor beta chain was determined in a study of blood T cell repertoires in COVID-19. The germline V gene encodes CDR1 SEHNR and CDR2 FQNEAQ (reference sequence). V shed 6 bases, J shed 7 bases, and the junction held 6 bases outside the gene matches. CDR3 size: 12 residues. Clinical histories supplied by participants themselves formed the basis of cohort assignment. Profiling relied on immunoSEQ multiplex PCR, and the TCRdb table lists in-frame clones only, not all of them. This sample has 150,000 to 200,000 clones; around 80% occur once, and the top ten carry around a sixth. A few counts support this clone.

The J gene is TRBJ2-7, the V gene TRBV7-9, with 7 bases identical to TRBD2. The sequence was obtained from a woman between 50 and 59 years old with acute COVID-19. The sequencing input was PBMCs or T cells enriched from blood (not recorded which). The CDR3 region has the DNA TGTGCCAGCAGTCGCAGGGAGGGTGAGCAGTACGTC. It yields the protein CASSRREGEQYV.